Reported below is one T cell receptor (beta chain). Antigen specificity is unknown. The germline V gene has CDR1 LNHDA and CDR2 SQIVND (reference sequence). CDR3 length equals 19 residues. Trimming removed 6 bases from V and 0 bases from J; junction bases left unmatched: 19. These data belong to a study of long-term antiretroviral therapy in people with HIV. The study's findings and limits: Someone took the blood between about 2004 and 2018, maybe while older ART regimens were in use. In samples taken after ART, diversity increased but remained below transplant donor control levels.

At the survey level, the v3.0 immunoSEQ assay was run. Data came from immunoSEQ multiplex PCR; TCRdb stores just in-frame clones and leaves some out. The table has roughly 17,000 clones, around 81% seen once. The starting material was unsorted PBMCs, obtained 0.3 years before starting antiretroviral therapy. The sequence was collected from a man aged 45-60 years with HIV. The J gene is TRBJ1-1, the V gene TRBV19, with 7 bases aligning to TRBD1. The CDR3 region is CASRPLRGLIPTLNTEAFF. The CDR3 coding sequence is TGTGCCAGTAGACCTTTGAGGGGGCTTATCCCCACCTTGAACACTGAAGCTTTCTTT.